This T cell receptor (beta chain) was captured in a study of blood T cell repertoires in COVID-19. Profiling relied on immunoSEQ multiplex PCR, and the TCRdb table lists in-frame clones only, not all of them. Of under 250,000 clones listed, roughly 85% are singletons. This clone was seen many times. The sample comprised PBMCs or T cells enriched from blood (not recorded which). The clonotype originates from a woman in her forties or fifties with acute COVID-19.

In nucleotides, the CDR3 is TGTGCCAGCAGCTTTGCTTCCGGGACAGGGTTCTACGAGCAGTACTTC. This gives the protein CASSFASGTGFYEQYF. The rearrangement joins TRBV7-2 to TRBJ2-7; 9 bases match TRBD1. Trimming removed 3 bases from V and 3 bases from J; junction bases left unmatched: 9. The CDR3 sequence is 16 residues long. Per the germline V gene, CDR1 is SGHTA and CDR2 is FQGNSA.